Following are 28 T cell receptor beta chains from one sample sequenced in a study of blood T cell repertoires in COVID-19. Libraries were prepared by immunoSEQ multiplex PCR; TCRdb keeps only in-frame clonotypes and omits some of them. The table shows a few hundred thousand clones, with more than 80% occurring only once. The specimen sequenced was peripheral blood. These receptors originate from a woman aged 25 to 45 with COVID-19, enrolled during active disease.

J is TRBJ2-7 and V is TRBV2; tentatively, D is TRBD2 (6 bases). V dropped 6 bases and J dropped 2 bases, with 20 bases sitting between them. The germline gives CDR1 SNHLY, CDR2 FYNNEI. The CDR3 runs to 16 residues. In DNA, the CDR3 is TGTGCCAGCAGCGGATCCAGCGGGCGGAGCCCCTACGAGCAGTACTTC. It encodes CASSGSSGRSPYEQYF.

This clone has just one count. The chain carries TRBV5-1 and TRBJ2-1; the D is unclear. Per germline, CDR1 SGHRS and CDR2 YFSETQ. The CDR3 is 14 residues long. The V end lost 7 bases, the J end lost 8 bases, and 19 bases lay between the germline ends. The CDR3 DNA sequence: TGCGCCAGCGCTCAGCCTGGGCGTTTCGATGAGCAGTTCTTC. It is translated as CASAQPGRFDEQFF.

This rearrangement joins TRBV5-1 to TRBJ1-1; a weak D match, TRBD1 (6 bases). In germline, CDR1 is SGHRS, CDR2 YFSETQ. The CDR3 is 14 amino acids. V lost 4 bases and J 0 bases, leaving 10 bases between the germline ends. This chain's CDR3 is CASSETGLNTEAFF. DNA of the CDR3: TGCGCCAGCAGCGAGACAGGACTGAACACTGAAGCTTTCTTT.

The chain links TRBV27 to TRBJ2-1; unclear D gene. Trimming took 3 bases from V and 3 from J, leaving 9 bases between them. CDR3 length equals 14 residues. Germline V CDR1 and CDR2: MNHEY, SMNVEV (reference sequence). The chain's CDR3 is CASSLSEDYNEQFF. As DNA, the CDR3 is TGTGCCAGCAGTTTGTCAGAAGACTACAATGAGCAGTTCTTC.

The chain recombines TRBV4-3 with TRBJ1-5; 10 bases line up with TRBD1. Germline values: CDR1 LGHNA, CDR2 YSLEER. The CDR3 loop spans 17 amino acids. V dropped 0 bases and J dropped 2; count of bases not matched to a gene: 4. The CDR3 region has the DNA TGCGCCAGCAGCCAAGATTATGGGACAGGGGGCAATCAGCCCCAGCATTTT. Residues: CASSQDYGTGGNQPQHF.

The V and J genes are TRBV6-6 and TRBJ2-7; TRBD1 agrees at 9 bases. V shed 5 bases, J shed 6 bases, and the junction held 8 bases outside the gene matches. The CDR3 is made up of 14 amino acids. Per the germline V gene, CDR1 is MNHNY and CDR2 is SVGAGI (reference sequence). The CDR3 spells CASSLGQGKSEQYV. DNA for the CDR3: TGTGCCAGCAGTCTGGGACAGGGAAAAAGCGAGCAGTACGTC.

This clone came up once. The V gene is TRBV7-8, the J gene TRBJ2-7; D is possibly TRBD2 (6 bases). The CDR3 totals 14 residues. The V gene's germline CDR1 is SGHVS and CDR2 FQNEAQ. V was pared by 0 bases and J by 2 bases, with 8 bases between. The CDR3 bases are TGTGCCAGCAGCTTAGCGGGGGGTACCTACGAGCAGTACTTC. Translating gives CASSLAGGTYEQYF.

This chain uses TRBV5-1 with TRBJ2-5, with a possible D match to TRBD2 (5 bases). The length of the CDR3 is 13 residues. V lost 0 bases and J lost 4, with 7 bases in between. The V gene's germline CDR1 is SGHRS and CDR2 YFSETQ. This chain's CDR3 is CASSLAEGETQYF. In nucleotides, the CDR3 is TGCGCCAGCAGCTTGGCCGAGGGAGAGACCCAGTACTTC.

The chain joins TRBV28 to TRBJ2-7; 11 positions match TRBD1. The CDR3 is 14 residues long. CDR1 and CDR2 from the germline V gene are MDHEN and SYDVKM. V lost 9 bases, J lost 3 bases, and 7 bases stayed unmatched. The CDR3 reads CASYGTGGGYEQYV. As DNA, the CDR3 is TGTGCCAGTTACGGGACAGGGGGTGGCTACGAGCAGTACGTC.

V is TRBV4-3 and J is TRBJ2-1, with 11 positions matching TRBD2. Germline V gives CDR1 LGHNA, CDR2 YSLEER. The ends lost 4 bases at V and 0 bases at J; junction bases unmatched: 8. The CDR3 contains 18 residues. The chain's CDR3 is CASSPLAGETTSYNEQFF. CDR3 DNA: TGCGCCAGCAGCCCACTAGCGGGGGAAACTACCTCCTACAATGAGCAGTTCTTC.

V is TRBV7-9 and J is TRBJ1-2, with a possible D match to TRBD1 (5 bases). Germline loops: CDR1 SEHNR, CDR2 FQNEAQ (reference sequence). This CDR3 comprises 16 residues. Trimming shortened V by 4 bases and J by 6 bases, and 21 bases separated the two germline ends. The CDR3 nucleotides are TGTGCCAGCAGCTCGGACCACAGGTTCGGTTGGGATGGCTACACCTTC. It encodes CASSSDHRFGWDGYTF.

The chain joins TRBV6-2 or TRBV6-3 to TRBJ2-2; D perhaps matches TRBD2 (5 bases). With 4 bases removed from V and 2 bases from J, the gap between germline ends came to 11 bases. Per germline, CDR1 MNHEY and CDR2 SVGEGT. The CDR3 has 15 residues. This CDR3 reads CASSWVRGNTGELFF. Written as DNA, the CDR3 is TGTGCCAGCAGTTGGGTACGGGGAAACACCGGGGAGCTGTTTTTT.

The chain combines TRBV5-1 with TRBJ2-2; no reliable D call. The germline V gene has CDR1 SGHRS and CDR2 YFSETQ. V lost 7 bases, J lost 1 base, and 8 bases lay in between. The CDR3 loop spans 13 amino acids. DNA for the CDR3: TGCGCCAGCTTTTCCATGAACACCGGGGAGCTGTTTTTT. It codes for CASFSMNTGELFF.

Turning to this clone: Other DNA sequences from this sample encode an identical CDR3 as well. The V and J genes are TRBV4-3 and TRBJ1-5; a possible D gene is TRBD1 (5 bases). The V and J ends lost 2 bases and 0 bases respectively, with 14 bases between them. This CDR3 is 17 amino acids long. The germline gives CDR1 LGHNA, CDR2 YSLEER. In nucleotides, the CDR3 is TGCGCCAGCAGCCAACGGCTGGGGGGTGGTAGCAATCAGCCCCAGCATTTT. Amino acid sequence: CASSQRLGGGSNQPQHF.

The V gene is TRBV19, the J gene TRBJ2-1; possible D gene TRBD1, 6 bases. The germline CDR1 and CDR2 sequences are LNHDA and SQIVND (reference sequence). The CDR3 sequence is 18 residues long. The V gene lost 9 bases and the J gene lost 1 base, with 25 bases spanning the gap. The CDR3 DNA follows: TGTGCCAGCCAAACGTCCCCGGGAAAGCAGGGGTCCTACAATGAGCAGTTCTTC. Amino acid sequence: CASQTSPGKQGSYNEQFF. Using reference TRBV19 and TRBJ2-1 for the parts outside the CDR3, the full variable domain is DGGITQSPKYLFRKEGQNVTLSCEQNLNHDAMYWYRQDPGQGLRLIYYSQIVNDFQKGDIAEGYSVSREKKESFPLTVTSAQKNPTAFYLCASQTSPGKQGSYNEQFFGPGTRLTVL.

The chain is built from TRBV12-3 or TRBV12-4 and TRBJ2-1; 7 bases fit TRBD2. CDR3 length equals 13 residues. V lost 3 bases, J lost 5 bases, and 1 base stayed unmatched. The DNA for the CDR3 is TGTGCCAGCAGTTTGGGAGGGGACAATGAGCAGTTCTTC. This gives the protein CASSLGGDNEQFF.

The chain employs TRBV30 and TRBJ1-2; TRBD1 is a possible D gene (5 bases). CDR3 length equals 12 residues. The V end was cut by 3 bases, the J end by 8 bases, with 13 bases between. Germline V gene data show CDR1 as GTSNPN and CDR2 as SVGIG (reference sequence). CDR3 in DNA: TGTGCCTGGAGGCCAACAGGAGTCGGCTACACCTTC. It yields the protein CAWRPTGVGYTF.

The chain links TRBV29-1 to TRBJ1-2; tentative D call: TRBD1 (6 bases). CDR3 length: 11 residues. CDR1 is SQVTM, CDR2 ANQGSEA, per germline. V lost 7 bases, J lost 6 bases, and 12 bases lay in between. DNA of the CDR3: TGCAGCGCCCACAGGGAAGATGGCTACACCTTC. It translates to CSAHREDGYTF. The full variable domain, with the rest looked up from reference TRBV29-1 and TRBJ1-2, is SAVISQKPSRDICQRGTSLTIQCQVDSQVTMMFWYRQQPGQSLTLIATANQGSEATYESGFVIDKFPISRPNLTFSTLTVSNMSPEDSSIYLCSAHREDGYTFGSGTRLTVV.

This chain joins TRBV6-5 and TRBJ1-1, with 7 nucleotides matching TRBD1. After removal of 0 bases from V and 7 bases from J, the junction contained 8 bases not matched to a gene. Germline V gene sequence: CDR1 MNHEY, CDR2 SVGAGI. The CDR3 has 15 residues. The CDR3 nucleotides are TGTGCCAGCAGTTACTCAACACAGGGGCGCCTTGAAGCTTTCTTT. This encodes CASSYSTQGRLEAFF.

The chain recombines TRBV9 with TRBJ1-3; D unresolved. Between the trimmed V and J ends, which lost 4 bases and 0 bases, there was a span of 11 bases. The CDR3 has 15 residues. The V gene's germline CDR1 is SGDLS and CDR2 YYNGEE. CDR3 region: CASSFESLSGNTIYF. CDR3 sequence (DNA): TGTGCCAGCAGCTTCGAGAGCCTCTCTGGAAACACCATATATTTT.

J is TRBJ2-1 and V is TRBV6-2 or TRBV6-3; D might be TRBD1 (6 bases). The germline V gene has CDR1 MNHEY and CDR2 SVGEGT. This CDR3 contains 14 residues. Trimming took off 5 bases at V and 6 bases at J, with 14 bases between the two ends. CDR3 amino acids: CASSTRQDLNEQFF. The DNA for the CDR3 is TGTGCCAGCAGTACCCGACAGGACCTCAATGAGCAGTTCTTC.

The chain links TRBV11-3 to TRBJ2-2; D possibly corresponds to TRBD1 (6 bases). Germline lookup yields CDR1 SGHNT and CDR2 YENEEA. This CDR3 contains 16 residues. Trimming pared 4 bases from V and 3 bases from J, leaving 15 bases between. This CDR3 reads CASSSLGGTDTGELFF. The CDR3 region has the DNA TGTGCCAGCAGCTCCCTTGGGGGCACGGACACCGGGGAGCTGTTTTTT.

This clone was counted between two and nine times. This chain joins TRBV7-2 and TRBJ2-1, with a weak D call TRBD2 (5 bases). The CDR3 has 11 amino acids. V shed 2 bases and J shed 10 bases, with 6 bases lying between them. Germline V gene lookup returns CDR1 SGHTA and CDR2 FQGNSA. In DNA, the CDR3 is TGTGCCAGCAGCTTACGGGAAGAGCAGTTCTTC. It translates to CASSLREEQFF.

CDR3 nucleotide sequence: TGTGCCAGCAGCCCTAAAGGAGACGAGCAGTACTTC. Protein sequence: CASSPKGDEQYF. V is TRBV27 and J is TRBJ2-7; D remains ambiguous. The ends were cut back, 6 bases at V and 5 bases at J, with 11 bases in the middle. Per the germline V gene, CDR1 is MNHEY and CDR2 is SMNVEV (reference sequence). CDR3 size: 12 residues.

V is TRBV2 and J is TRBJ2-4; D perhaps matches TRBD2 (7 bases). V gave up 5 bases and J gave up 8 bases, with 22 bases separating them. CDR1 is SNHLY and CDR2 is FYNNEI in the germline V gene. CDR3 length: 16 amino acids. In DNA form, the CDR3 reads TGTGCCAGCAGTAGCCGCCTCGGGGGGCGTTGGGACATTCAGTACTTC. This translates into CASSSRLGGRWDIQYF.

This clone was observed once. V is TRBV5-6 and J is TRBJ1-2, with a tentative D call TRBD1 (5 bases). The germline V gene has CDR1 SGHDT and CDR2 YYEEEE. V lost 0 bases and J lost 8, with 14 bases in between. The CDR3 consists of 14 residues. The CDR3 DNA reads TGTGCCAGCAGCTTGGCCGGGGGATTGGAAGGCTACACCTTC. Protein sequence: CASSLAGGLEGYTF.

This chain joins TRBV14 and TRBJ1-3; 9 bases agree with TRBD1. In germline, CDR1 is SGHDN, CDR2 FVKESK. The CDR3 spans 15 residues. The ends lost 5 bases at V and 4 bases at J; junction bases unmatched: 6. CDR3 loop: CASSAQGARGNTIYF. The CDR3 DNA is TGTGCCAGCAGCGCACAGGGGGCGCGGGGAAACACCATATATTTT.

The chain joins TRBV7-9 to TRBJ1-4, with 10 positions matching TRBD1. Germline lookup yields CDR1 SEHNR and CDR2 FQNEAQ (reference sequence). V dropped 0 bases and J dropped 3; count of bases not matched to a gene: 1. This CDR3 comprises 16 residues. Here the CDR3 DNA reads TGTGCCAGCAGCTTAGCTGGACAGGGGGCTAATGAAAAACTGTTTTTT. Encoded protein: CASSLAGQGANEKLFF.